This TCR beta chain was sequenced in a study of cytomegalovirus exposure and HLA in healthy donors. Use of 60 Vbeta and 13 Jbeta primers characterized the PCR. The assay was immunoSEQ multiplex PCR, and TCRdb's table has in-frame clones only and misses some. The table shows 65,000 to 95,000 clones, with roughly 71% occurring only once. From germline, CDR1 is SGDLS and CDR2 YYNGEE. J gave up 6 bases and V 0 bases, and 2 bases lay outside the gene matches. The CDR3 runs 15 residues. The chain combines TRBV9 with TRBJ2-1; 11 bases line up with TRBD1. Sample: PBMCs. This TCR came from a man aged 65-85 years in good health and CMV-seronegative. The CDR3 DNA reads TGTGCCAGCAGCGTAGAGGGACAGGGGGGCAATGAGCAGTTCTTC. Translated: CASSVEGQGGNEQFF.